One T cell receptor beta chain is described in this entry. Its antigen is unknown. Combining a sample-barcoded 5' primer with a J-beta primer mix, a second PCR ran for 7 to 11 cycles. Each cDNA molecule, via a template-switch adaptor with 12 random nucleotides, was tagged. In TCRdb, the 5' RACE reads were re-called with MiXCR into one record per CDR3 protein. Here the sample spans 980,000 or so distinct CDR3 sequences, roughly 50% being singletons. Germline V gives CDR1 SGHRS, CDR2 YFSETQ. V was shortened by 6 bases and J by 6 bases, with 8 bases between the two germline ends. This CDR3 spans 11 amino acids. The sample comes from a study of blood T cells in healthy people across ages. Study results and limitations: Bulk PBMC profiling left naive and antigen-experienced comparisons inconclusive. Total diversity from one million sequenced T cells was likely underestimated.

Sequencing used blood. The rearrangement links TRBV5-1 to TRBJ2-3; no definite D call. The TCR originated in a man aged 30 to 45 in good health. CDR3 sequence reads: CASNAQDTQYF. The CDR3 bases are TGCGCCAGCAACGCACAGGATACGCAGTATTTT.